These T cell receptor beta chains were read from a single sample in a study of blood T cell repertoires in COVID-19. Method: immunoSEQ multiplex PCR; TCRdb's copy keeps in-frame clones and lacks some. The table records tens of thousands of clones, approximately 80% of them present only once. The sample was peripheral blood. All receptors come from a human donor in a cohort sampled during active COVID-19. Both conserved end residues are part of each CDR3. D genes are given only for firm matches. The size entry is marked missing in some rows and otherwise reads once, few, many or a size class.

CDR3nt: TGCAGTGCTAAGTCAGGGCACGAGCAGTACTTC; CDR3aa: CSAKSGHEQYF; abundance: few; j_gene: TRBJ2-7; d_gene: .; v_gene: TRBV20-1
CDR3nt: TGCGCCAGCAGCTCCTTAGCGGGAGCGGACAATGAGCAGTTCTTC; CDR3aa: CASSSLAGADNEQFF; abundance: .; j_gene: TRBJ2-1; d_gene: TRBD2; v_gene: TRBV5-1
CDR3nt: TGTGCCAGCAGCCCTGGGGACATCTCCTACGAGCAGTACTTC; CDR3aa: CASSPGDISYEQYF; abundance: few; j_gene: TRBJ2-7; d_gene: .; v_gene: TRBV7-2
CDR3nt: TGTGCCAGCAGCCAAACTAGCAATCAGGCCGGGGAGCTGTTTTTT; CDR3aa: CASSQTSNQAGELFF; abundance: few; j_gene: TRBJ2-2; d_gene: .; v_gene: TRBV11-3
CDR3nt: TGTGCCAGCAGCAAAGTTACAGCTCCTAATGAAAAACTGTTTTTT; CDR3aa: CASSKVTAPNEKLFF; abundance: few; j_gene: TRBJ1-4; d_gene: .; v_gene: TRBV21-1
CDR3nt: TGTGCCAGCTCACCCTCTCGACAGGGTGGGGAGGCTTTCTTT; CDR3aa: CASSPSRQGGEAFF; abundance: .; j_gene: TRBJ1-1; d_gene: TRBD1; v_gene: TRBV18
CDR3nt: TGTGCCAGCAGCCTACCCAAGGGACTAGCGGGAGGGCCCCCAGATACGCAGTATTTT; CDR3aa: CASSLPKGLAGGPPDTQYF; abundance: .; j_gene: TRBJ2-3; d_gene: TRBD2; v_gene: TRBV7-9
CDR3nt: TGTGCCAGCAGCTTATTAGGTCAGGGGTCCGAAAAACTGTTTTTT; CDR3aa: CASSLLGQGSEKLFF; abundance: .; j_gene: TRBJ1-4; d_gene: .; v_gene: TRBV7-2
CDR3nt: TGTGCCAGCAGCTTAAAGGCGGGAGGCCCCTACAATGAGCAGTTCTTC; CDR3aa: CASSLKAGGPYNEQFF; abundance: .; j_gene: TRBJ2-1; d_gene: TRBD2; v_gene: TRBV11-3
CDR3nt: TGTGCCAGCTCGTCGCAGGGGGCGAACACTGAAGCTTTCTTT; CDR3aa: CASSSQGANTEAFF; abundance: .; j_gene: TRBJ1-1; d_gene: TRBD1; v_gene: TRBV18
CDR3nt: TGTGCCAGCAGCCGCCAGCGGGAAGAGACCCAGTACTTC; CDR3aa: CASSRQREETQYF; abundance: .; j_gene: TRBJ2-5; d_gene: .; v_gene: TRBV7-3
CDR3nt: TGTGCCTGGAGTGGGGGGGGCAACGAGCAGTACTTC; CDR3aa: CAWSGGGNEQYF; abundance: .; j_gene: TRBJ2-7; d_gene: .; v_gene: TRBV30
CDR3nt: TGTGCCACCAGCTCCGGGGGGCGCCCAGAGACCCAGTACTTC; CDR3aa: CATSSGGRPETQYF; abundance: .; j_gene: TRBJ2-5; d_gene: .; v_gene: TRBV28